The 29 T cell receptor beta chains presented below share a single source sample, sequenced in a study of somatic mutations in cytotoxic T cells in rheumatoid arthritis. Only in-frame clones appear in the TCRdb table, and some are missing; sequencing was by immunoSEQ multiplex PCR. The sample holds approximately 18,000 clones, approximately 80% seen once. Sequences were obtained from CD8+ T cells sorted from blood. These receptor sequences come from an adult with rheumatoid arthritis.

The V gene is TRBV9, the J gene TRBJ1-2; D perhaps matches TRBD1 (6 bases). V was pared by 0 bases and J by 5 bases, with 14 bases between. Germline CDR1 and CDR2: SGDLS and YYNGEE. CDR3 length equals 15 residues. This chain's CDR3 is CASSVGHRENYGYTF. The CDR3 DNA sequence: TGTGCCAGCAGCGTAGGTCACAGGGAGAATTATGGCTACACCTTC.

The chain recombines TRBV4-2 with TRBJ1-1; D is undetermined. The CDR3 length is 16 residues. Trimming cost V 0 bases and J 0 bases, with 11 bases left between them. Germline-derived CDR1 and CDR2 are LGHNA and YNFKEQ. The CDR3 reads CASSQEDGLLNTEAFF. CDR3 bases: TGTGCCAGCAGCCAAGAGGACGGACTCTTGAACACTGAAGCTTTCTTT.

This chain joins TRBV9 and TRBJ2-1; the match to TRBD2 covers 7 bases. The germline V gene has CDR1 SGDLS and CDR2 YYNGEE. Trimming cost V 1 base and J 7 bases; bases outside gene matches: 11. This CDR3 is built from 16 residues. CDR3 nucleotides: TGTGCCAGCAGCGTACCCCAGCGGGGTAGCGAAAATGAGCAGTTCTTC. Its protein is CASSVPQRGSENEQFF.

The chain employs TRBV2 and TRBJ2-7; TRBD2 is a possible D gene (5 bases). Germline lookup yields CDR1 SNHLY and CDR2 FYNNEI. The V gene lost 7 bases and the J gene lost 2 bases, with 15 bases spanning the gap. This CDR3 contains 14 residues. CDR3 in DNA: TGTGCCAGCACCCGGGTTCCCGGGGCCTACGAGCAGTACTTC. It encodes CASTRVPGAYEQYF.

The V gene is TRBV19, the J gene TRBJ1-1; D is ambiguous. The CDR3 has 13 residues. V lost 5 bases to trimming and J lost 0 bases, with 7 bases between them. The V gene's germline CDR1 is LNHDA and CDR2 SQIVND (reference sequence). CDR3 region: CASSLGMNTEAFF. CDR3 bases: TGTGCCAGTAGTTTGGGTATGAACACTGAAGCTTTCTTT.

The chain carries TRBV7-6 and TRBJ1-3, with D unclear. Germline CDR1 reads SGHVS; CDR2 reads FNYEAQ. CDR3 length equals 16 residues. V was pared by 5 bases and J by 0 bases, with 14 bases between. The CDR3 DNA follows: TGTGCCAGCAGCACACTCTCAAAAATCTCTGGAAACACCATATATTTT. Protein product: CASSTLSKISGNTIYF.

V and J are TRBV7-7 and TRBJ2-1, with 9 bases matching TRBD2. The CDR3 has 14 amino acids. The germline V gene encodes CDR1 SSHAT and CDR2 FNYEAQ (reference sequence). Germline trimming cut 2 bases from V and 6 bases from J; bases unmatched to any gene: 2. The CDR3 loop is CASSLRGGVNEQFF. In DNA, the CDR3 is TGTGCCAGCAGCTTACGCGGGGGGGTCAATGAGCAGTTCTTC.

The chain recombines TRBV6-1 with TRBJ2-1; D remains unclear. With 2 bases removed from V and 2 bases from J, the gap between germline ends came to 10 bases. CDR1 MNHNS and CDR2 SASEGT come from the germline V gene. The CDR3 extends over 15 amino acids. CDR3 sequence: CASSEPPGTYNEQFF. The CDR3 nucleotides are TGTGCCAGCAGTGAACCTCCCGGTACCTACAATGAGCAGTTCTTC.

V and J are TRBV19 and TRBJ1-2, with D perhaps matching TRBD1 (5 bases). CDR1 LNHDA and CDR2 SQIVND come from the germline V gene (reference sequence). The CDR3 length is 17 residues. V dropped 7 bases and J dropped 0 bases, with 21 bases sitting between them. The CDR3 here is CASTTRDPVIANYGYTF. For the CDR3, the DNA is TGTGCCAGTACGACCAGGGACCCAGTCATAGCTAACTATGGCTACACCTTC.

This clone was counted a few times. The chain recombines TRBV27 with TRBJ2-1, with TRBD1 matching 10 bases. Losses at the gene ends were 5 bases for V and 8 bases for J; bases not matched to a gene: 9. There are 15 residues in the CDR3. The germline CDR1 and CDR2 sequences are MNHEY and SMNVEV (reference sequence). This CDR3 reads CASSLRDRGLDEQFF. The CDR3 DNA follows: TGTGCCAGCAGTCTCCGGGACAGGGGCTTGGATGAGCAGTTCTTC.

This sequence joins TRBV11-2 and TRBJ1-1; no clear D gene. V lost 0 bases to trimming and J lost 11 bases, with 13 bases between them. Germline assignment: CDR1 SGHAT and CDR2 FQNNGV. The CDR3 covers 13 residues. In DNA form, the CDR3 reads TGTGCCAGCAGCTTAGATCAAGTCAGGTGGGCTTTCTTT. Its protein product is CASSLDQVRWAFF.

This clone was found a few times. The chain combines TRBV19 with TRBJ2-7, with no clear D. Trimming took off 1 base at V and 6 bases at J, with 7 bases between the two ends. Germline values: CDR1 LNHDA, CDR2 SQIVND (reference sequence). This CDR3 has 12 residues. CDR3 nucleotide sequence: TGTGCCAGTAGTATAGGAAGGAGCGAGCAGTACTTC. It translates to CASSIGRSEQYF.

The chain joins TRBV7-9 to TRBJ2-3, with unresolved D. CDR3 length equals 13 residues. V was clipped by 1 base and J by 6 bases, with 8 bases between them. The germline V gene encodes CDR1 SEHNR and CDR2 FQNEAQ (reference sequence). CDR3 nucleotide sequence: TGTGCCAGCAGCTTAGTCCTGGGGGATACGCAGTATTTT. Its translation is CASSLVLGDTQYF.

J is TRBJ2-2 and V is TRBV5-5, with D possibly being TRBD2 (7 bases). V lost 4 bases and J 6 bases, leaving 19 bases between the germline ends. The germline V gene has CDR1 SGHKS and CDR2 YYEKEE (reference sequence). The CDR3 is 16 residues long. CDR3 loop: CASSEGRGGYPGELFF. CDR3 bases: TGTGCCAGCAGCGAGGGGAGGGGGGGCTACCCCGGGGAGCTGTTTTTT.

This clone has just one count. The CDR3 loop reads CSARDRGLNQPQHF. Written as DNA, the CDR3 is TGCAGCGCCCGGGACAGGGGGCTCAATCAGCCCCAGCATTTT. The rearrangement uses TRBV29-1 and TRBJ1-5; 12 bases line up with TRBD1. The V and J ends lost 7 bases and 3 bases, in that order; junction bases with no gene match: 4. This CDR3 is 14 amino acids long. CDR1 is SQVTM and CDR2 is ANQGSEA in the germline V gene.

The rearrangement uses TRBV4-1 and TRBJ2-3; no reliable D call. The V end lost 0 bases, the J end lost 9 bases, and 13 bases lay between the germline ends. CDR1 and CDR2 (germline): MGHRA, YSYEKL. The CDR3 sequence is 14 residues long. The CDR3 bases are TGCGCCAGCAGCCAAGACGGTCCGCTCAAAACGCAGTATTTT. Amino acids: CASSQDGPLKTQYF.

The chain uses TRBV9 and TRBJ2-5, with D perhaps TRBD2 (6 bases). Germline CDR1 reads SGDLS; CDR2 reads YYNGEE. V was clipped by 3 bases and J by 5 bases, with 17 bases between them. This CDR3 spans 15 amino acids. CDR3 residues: CASSAGGILGETQYF. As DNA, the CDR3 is TGTGCCAGCAGCGCGGGCGGGATATTGGGGGAGACCCAGTACTTC.

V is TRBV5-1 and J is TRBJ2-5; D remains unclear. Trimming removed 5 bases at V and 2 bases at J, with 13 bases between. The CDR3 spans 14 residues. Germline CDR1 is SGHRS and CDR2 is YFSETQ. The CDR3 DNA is TGCGCCAGCAGACCGGCCGGGCTACAAGAGACCCAGTACTTC. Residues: CASRPAGLQETQYF. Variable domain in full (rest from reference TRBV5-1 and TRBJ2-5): KAGVTQTPRYLIKTRGQQVTLSCSPISGHRSVSWYQQTPGQGLQFLFEYFSETQRNKGNFPGRFSGRQFSNSRSEMNVSTLELGDSALYLCASRPAGLQETQYFGPGTRLLVL.

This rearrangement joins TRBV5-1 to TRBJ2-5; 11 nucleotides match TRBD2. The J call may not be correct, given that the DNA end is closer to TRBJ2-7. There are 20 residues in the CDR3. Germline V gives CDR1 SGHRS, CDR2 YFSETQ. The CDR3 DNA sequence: TGCGCCAGCAGCTTGCTCGGGCTGCTAGCGGGGGGAAGGAACTCCTACGAGCAGTACTTC. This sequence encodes CASSLLGLLAGGRNSYEQYF.

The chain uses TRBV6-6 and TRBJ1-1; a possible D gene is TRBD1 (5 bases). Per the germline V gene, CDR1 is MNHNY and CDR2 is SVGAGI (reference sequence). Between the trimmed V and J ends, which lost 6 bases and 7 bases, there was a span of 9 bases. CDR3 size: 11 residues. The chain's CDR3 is CASRGPDEAFF. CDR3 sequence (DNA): TGTGCCAGCAGGGGGCCGGATGAAGCTTTCTTT.

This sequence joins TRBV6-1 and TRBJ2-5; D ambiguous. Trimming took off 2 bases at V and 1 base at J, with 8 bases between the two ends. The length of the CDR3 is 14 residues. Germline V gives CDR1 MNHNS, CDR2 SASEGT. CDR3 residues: CASSESAAQETQYF. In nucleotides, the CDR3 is TGTGCCAGCAGTGAATCCGCAGCCCAAGAGACCCAGTACTTC.

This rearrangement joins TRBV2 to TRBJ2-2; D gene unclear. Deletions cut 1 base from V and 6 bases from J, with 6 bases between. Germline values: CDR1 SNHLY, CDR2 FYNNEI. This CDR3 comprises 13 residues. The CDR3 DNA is TGTGCCAGCAGTGAAGAGGGTCCCGGGGAGCTGTTTTTT. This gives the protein CASSEEGPGELFF. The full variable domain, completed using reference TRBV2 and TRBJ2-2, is EPEVTQTPSHQVTQMGQEVILRCVPISNHLYFYWYRQILGQKVEFLVSFYNNEISEKSEIFDDQFSVERPDGSNFTLKIRSTKLEDSAMYFCASSEEGPGELFFGEGSRLTVL.

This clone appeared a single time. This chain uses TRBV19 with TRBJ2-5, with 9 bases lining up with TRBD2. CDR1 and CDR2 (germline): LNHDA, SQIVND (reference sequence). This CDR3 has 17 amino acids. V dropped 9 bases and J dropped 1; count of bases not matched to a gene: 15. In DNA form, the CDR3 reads TGTGCCAGCACCCCCGGGGAGCGGGGGGCCAGCCAAGAGACCCAGTACTTC. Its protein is CASTPGERGASQETQYF.

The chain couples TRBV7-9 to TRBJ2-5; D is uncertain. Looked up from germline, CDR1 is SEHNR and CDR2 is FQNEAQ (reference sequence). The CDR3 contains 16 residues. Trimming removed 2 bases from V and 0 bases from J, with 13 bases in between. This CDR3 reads CASSLLSRHNQETQYF. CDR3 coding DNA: TGTGCCAGCAGCTTATTGTCGAGACACAACCAAGAGACCCAGTACTTC.

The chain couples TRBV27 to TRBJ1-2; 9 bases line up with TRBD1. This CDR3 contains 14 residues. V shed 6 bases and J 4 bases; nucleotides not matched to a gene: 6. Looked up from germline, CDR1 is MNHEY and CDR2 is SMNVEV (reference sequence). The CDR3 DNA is TGTGCCAGCAGGCCCGGGACAGGGTTCTATGGCTACACCTTC. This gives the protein CASRPGTGFYGYTF.

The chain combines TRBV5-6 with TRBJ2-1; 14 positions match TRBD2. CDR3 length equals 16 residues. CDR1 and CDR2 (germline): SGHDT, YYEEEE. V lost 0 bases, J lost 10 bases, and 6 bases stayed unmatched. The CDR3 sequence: CASSLGGTSGGHEQFF. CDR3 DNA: TGTGCCAGCAGCTTGGGGGGGACTAGCGGGGGACACGAGCAGTTCTTC. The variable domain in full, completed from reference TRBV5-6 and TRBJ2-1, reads DAGVTQSPTHLIKTRGQQVTLRCSPKSGHDTVSWYQQALGQGPQFIFQYYEEEERQRGNFPDRFSGHQFPNYSSELNVNALLLGDSALYLCASSLGGTSGGHEQFFGPGTRLTVL.

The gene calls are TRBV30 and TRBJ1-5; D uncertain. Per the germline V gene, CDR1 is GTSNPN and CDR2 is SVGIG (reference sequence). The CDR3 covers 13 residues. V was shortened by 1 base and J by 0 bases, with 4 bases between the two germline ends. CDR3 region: CAWSEDSNQPQHF. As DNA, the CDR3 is TGTGCCTGGAGTGAGGATAGCAATCAGCCCCAGCATTTT.

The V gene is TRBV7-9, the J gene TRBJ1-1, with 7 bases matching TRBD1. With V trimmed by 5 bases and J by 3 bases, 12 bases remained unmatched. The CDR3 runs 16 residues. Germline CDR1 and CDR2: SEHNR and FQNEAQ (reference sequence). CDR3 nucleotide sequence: TGTGCCAGCAGCAACCGGAGGGGGCGGACGGACACTGAAGCTTTCTTT. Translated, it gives CASSNRRGRTDTEAFF.

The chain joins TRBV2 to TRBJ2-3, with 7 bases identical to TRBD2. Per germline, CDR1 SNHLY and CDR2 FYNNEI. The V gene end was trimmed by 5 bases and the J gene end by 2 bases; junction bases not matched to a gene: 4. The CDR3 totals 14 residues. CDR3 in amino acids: CASSRAGPTDTQYF. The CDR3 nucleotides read TGTGCCAGCAGTCGAGCGGGGCCCACAGATACGCAGTATTTT.